The source of this T cell receptor (beta chain) is a study of cytomegalovirus exposure and HLA in healthy donors. Study context: Within an early data release were tens of millions of unique TCRs drawn from HLA-typed donors.

Germline loops: CDR1 SGHVS, CDR2 FNYEAQ. V dropped 5 bases and J dropped 6; count of bases not matched to a gene: 5. CDR3 length: 14 residues. Remarks on this clone: Its antigen is still unknown.

The study, taken as a whole, reports: It was reported in a later analysis that an Asian-associated ancestry cluster showed fewer N-insertions than the approximately 700-donor mean.

It was with 60 Vbeta and 13 Jbeta primers that the PCR ran. Sequencing was performed with immunoSEQ multiplex PCR; in TCRdb, only in-frame clones are kept and a portion is missing. The sample shows a few hundred thousand clones, 75% to 85% of them seen only once. The chain combines TRBV7-6 with TRBJ2-2, with 8 bases that match TRBD2. Sequenced sample: PBMCs. The source is a girl aged 2-10 years in good health and CMV-seronegative. CDR3 amino acids: CASSLNGGAGELFF. The DNA for the CDR3 is TGTGCCAGCAGCCTGAACGGGGGGGCCGGGGAGCTGTTTTTT.